The entry below describes one T cell receptor beta chain. As yet, its antigen is unknown. The sample contains more than one DNA sequence encoding this CDR3. This sample stems from a study of shared clonotypes between healthy human individuals. Overall study: Donor ages ranged 18 to 49 years: a couple of women, a few men. Regarding the study as a whole: Rarefaction exposed incomplete sorted-subset sequencing despite large depth. Some clonotypes were shared by all four sorted-subset donors, while others were not shared. The non-shared ones had lower generation probabilities than the shared ones.

CDR3 size: 13 residues. Trimming cost V 5 bases and J 2 bases, with 9 bases left between them. Germline CDR1 MDHEN, CDR2 SYDVKM. The DNA input per sorted-subset replicate PCR was 200 ng, corresponding to tens of thousands of T cell genomes. Clones were read by immunoSEQ multiplex PCR, and TCRdb kept only the in-frame ones, dropping some. The sample records more than 2 million clones, under 97% being singletons. The receptor comes from a young man in good health. The genes are TRBV28 and TRBJ1-2; D is possibly TRBD1 (5 bases). Input material: naive CD4+ T cells sorted from blood. Specified subset: CD45RA+ positively selected. CDR3 bases: TGTGCCAGCAGTAGGGGCGGGAACTATGGCTACACCTTC. This sequence encodes CASSRGGNYGYTF.